This TCR beta chain was documented in a study of blood T cell repertoires in COVID-19. How the authors handled the data: Researchers report that nucleated cell counts were estimated from reference gene primer amplification. The repertoire was sequenced with immunoSEQ multiplex PCR; TCRdb's copy has only in-frame clones and lacks some. The V and J calls and the clone size are those of that table, but D and trimming were determined from the DNA. The sample includes about 99,000 clones, 88% seen only once; the top ten take roughly 3.5%. The junction had 10 bases not matched to a gene; V was cut back by 5 bases and J by 7 bases. The CDR3 totals 16 residues. Germline assignment: CDR1 SGHVS and CDR2 FQNEAQ.

This sequence was found in a human donor in a cohort sampled during active COVID-19. V gene TRBV7-8 combines with J gene TRBJ1-6, with 8 bases that match TRBD1. Sequencing used peripheral blood. The CDR3 DNA is TGTGCCAGCAGCCCAACAGGGGGGAGAGGCAATTCACCCCTCCACTTT. Translation gives CASSPTGGRGNSPLHF.